This T cell receptor (beta chain) was profiled in a study of control samples from healthy donors and cancer patients. After removal of 0 bases from V and 5 bases from J, the junction contained 5 bases not matched to a gene. The CDR3 consists of 15 residues. The V gene's germline CDR1 is MNHEY and CDR2 SVGEGT. Method: immunoSEQ multiplex PCR; TCRdb's copy keeps in-frame clones and lacks some. The sample yields tens of thousands of clones, roughly nine tenths seen once. Source material: PBMCs. The J gene is TRBJ2-7, the V gene TRBV6-2 or TRBV6-3; 9 bases fit TRBD1. This receptor was obtained from a man aged 30-40 years with colorectal cancer. The CDR3 coding sequence is TGTGCCAGCAGTTACTCCGGGACAGGGTCCAACGAGCAGTACTTC. It yields the protein CASSYSGTGSNEQYF.